The 30 T cell receptor beta chains listed next were all sequenced from one sample in a study of blood T cell repertoires in COVID-19. Assay used: immunoSEQ multiplex PCR; TCRdb lists only in-frame clones, some missing. The table has a few hundred thousand clones, around 84% seen once. Sequences were obtained from peripheral blood. Source of these receptors: a man in his sixties with acute or convalescent COVID-19.

The CDR3 spells CASSPNVLGPQETQYF. The DNA of the CDR3 is TGTGCCAGCTCACCAAATGTCTTGGGGCCCCAAGAGACCCAGTACTTC. The genes are TRBV18 and TRBJ2-5; D is perhaps TRBD1 (5 bases). This CDR3 spans 16 amino acids. V lost 2 bases and J lost 1, with 14 bases in between. The V gene's germline CDR1 is KGHSH and CDR2 LQKENI.

The sample holds one count of this clone. The V gene is TRBV9, the J gene TRBJ2-1, with D possibly TRBD2 on 6 matching bases. Trimming took 0 bases from V and 0 from J, leaving 16 bases between them. The CDR3 runs to 18 residues. Germline CDR1 SGDLS, CDR2 YYNGEE. CDR3 bases: TGTGCCAGCAGCGTAGGTCCTAGCGCCACGAGCTCCTACAATGAGCAGTTCTTC. This gives the protein CASSVGPSATSSYNEQFF.

The chain links TRBV6-5 to TRBJ1-2; TRBD1 might be the D (5 bases). The CDR3 runs 13 residues. With 6 bases removed from V and 2 bases from J, the gap between germline ends came to 10 bases. Germline-derived CDR1 and CDR2 are MNHEY and SVGAGI. The CDR3 region has the DNA TGTGCCAGCAGCTCACCAGGGAACTATGGCTACACCTTC. This encodes CASSSPGNYGYTF.

The chain combines TRBV12-5 with TRBJ2-7; TRBD1 might be the D (5 bases). Germline V gene sequence: CDR1 LGHNT, CDR2 FRNRAP. The V end lost 4 bases, the J end lost 11 bases, and 15 bases lay between the germline ends. The CDR3 covers 12 residues. This CDR3 is CASGSTANGKYF. The CDR3 bases are TGTGCTAGTGGTTCGACAGCAAACGGTAAGTACTTC.

The chain is built from TRBV12-3 or TRBV12-4 and TRBJ1-5; unclear D gene. Trimming left V 4 bases short and J 9 bases short, with 10 bases between. There are 12 residues in the CDR3. CDR3 sequence (DNA): TGTGCCAGCAGTTATCCCGAGTGGCCCCAGCATTTT. Translation: CASSYPEWPQHF.

The chain uses TRBV28 and TRBJ1-1; D gene uncertain. The length of the CDR3 is 14 residues. Trimming cost V 1 base and J 1 base, with 7 bases left between them. Germline V gene sequence: CDR1 MDHEN, CDR2 SYDVKM. The CDR3 protein is CASSLLRENTEAFF. The DNA of the CDR3 is TGTGCCAGCAGTTTATTACGGGAGAACACTGAAGCTTTCTTT.

This clone was observed a handful of times. At one boundary the junction diverges from the germline segment, which might be a read error. J is TRBJ2-7 and V is TRBV6-1; D call uncertain. This CDR3 contains 13 residues. Germline V gene lookup returns CDR1 MNHNS and CDR2 SASEGT. The CDR3 DNA sequence: TGTGCCAGCTGTGACGGGTTCTCCTACGAGCAGTACTTC. This sequence encodes CASCDGFSYEQYF.

The chain combines TRBV10-1 with TRBJ2-1, with 10 bases lining up with TRBD2. The CDR3 has 15 amino acids. Germline trimming cut 6 bases from V and 10 bases from J; bases unmatched to any gene: 12. CDR1 is WNHNN, CDR2 SYGVQD, per germline (reference sequence). The CDR3 reads CASSPGAGGTWEQFF. The DNA of the CDR3 is TGCGCCAGCAGCCCCGGAGCGGGGGGGACATGGGAGCAGTTCTTC.

The gene calls are TRBV25-1 and TRBJ1-1; D remains ambiguous. The CDR3 contains 14 residues. The V end was cut by 6 bases, the J end by 5 bases, with 16 bases between. The germline V gene encodes CDR1 MGHDK and CDR2 SYGVNS. The CDR3 nucleotides are TGTGCCAGCAGGGAGAACATCGGAGGGACTGAAGCTTTCTTT. Amino acid sequence: CASRENIGGTEAFF. Filled out from reference TRBV25-1 and TRBJ1-1, the complete variable domain reads EADIYQTPRYLVIGTGKKITLECSQTMGHDKMYWYQQDPGMELHLIHYSYGVNSTEKGDLSSESTVSRIRTEHFPLTLESARPSHTSQYLCASRENIGGTEAFFGQGTRLTVV.

This chain uses TRBV19 with TRBJ1-2, with D unresolved. CDR3 size: 16 residues. Per the germline V gene, CDR1 is LNHDA and CDR2 is SQIVND (reference sequence). V was shortened by 4 bases and J by 4 bases, with 19 bases between the two germline ends. The CDR3 DNA sequence: TGTGCCAGTAGTACCAAACGAGGGTCCTTGGGCTATGGCTACACCTTC. It is translated as CASSTKRGSLGYGYTF. Using reference TRBV19 and TRBJ1-2 for the parts outside the CDR3, the full variable domain is DGGITQSPKYLFRKEGQNVTLSCEQNLNHDAMYWYRQDPGQGLRLIYYSQIVNDFQKGDIAEGYSVSREKKESFPLTVTSAQKNPTAFYLCASSTKRGSLGYGYTFGSGTRLTVV.

The chain recombines TRBV10-3 with TRBJ2-1; 13 bases are a match to TRBD2. The V segment lost 6 bases and the J segment 7 bases; nucleotides outside the gene matches: 15. CDR1 ENHRY and CDR2 SYGVKD come from the germline V gene. This CDR3 is built from 18 residues. The chain's CDR3 is CAIRPGTTGTSGINEQFF. CDR3 in DNA: TGTGCCATCAGACCCGGGACGACCGGGACTAGCGGGATAAATGAGCAGTTCTTC.

The chain joins TRBV4-2 to TRBJ2-5, with 9 bases matching TRBD2. Germline CDR1 and CDR2: LGHNA and YNFKEQ. Trimming removed 0 bases from V and 4 bases from J; junction bases left unmatched: 0. The length of the CDR3 is 14 residues. The CDR3 is CASSQELAGETQYF. CDR3 bases: TGTGCCAGCAGCCAAGAACTAGCGGGAGAGACCCAGTACTTC.

The chain combines TRBV6-2 or TRBV6-3 with TRBJ2-5; tentative D call: TRBD2 (6 bases). CDR1 and CDR2 (germline): MNHEY, SVGEGT. The CDR3 runs to 16 residues. Deletions cut 1 base from V and 3 bases from J, with 15 bases between. The CDR3 is CASSYYLGLPKETQYF. For the CDR3, the DNA is TGTGCCAGCAGTTACTATTTGGGACTCCCCAAAGAGACCCAGTACTTC.

This chain connects TRBV6-5 to TRBJ2-3; 8 nucleotides agree with TRBD2. V gave up 3 bases and J gave up 6 bases; unmatched junction bases: 8. Germline V gene lookup returns CDR1 MNHEY and CDR2 SVGAGI. The CDR3 is 15 residues long. Here the CDR3 DNA reads TGTGCCAGCAGTTATAGCGGGATAGGGGGGGATACGCAGTATTTT. It encodes CASSYSGIGGDTQYF.

The sample holds one count of this clone. This chain uses TRBV29-1 with TRBJ2-2; D is perhaps TRBD2 (6 bases). Germline V gene data show CDR1 as SQVTM and CDR2 as ANQGSEA. The CDR3 is made up of 16 amino acids. The V end lost 6 bases, the J end lost 3 bases, and 20 bases lay between the germline ends. The DNA of the CDR3 is TGCAGCGTCGGGGTGCTAGCGTCGGGATACACCGGGGAGCTGTTTTTT. Translation gives CSVGVLASGYTGELFF.

The chain couples TRBV6-5 to TRBJ1-1; no definite D call. Looked up from germline, CDR1 is MNHEY and CDR2 is SVGAGI. Trimming stripped 4 bases from V and 1 base from J, with 10 bases between. CDR3 length: 14 residues. In DNA form, the CDR3 reads TGTGCCAGCAGTTCATCCGCGGGGAACACTGAAGCTTTCTTT. Its protein product is CASSSSAGNTEAFF.

This chain links TRBV11-2 with TRBJ1-2, with D perhaps matching TRBD1 (6 bases). CDR1 and CDR2 from the germline V gene are SGHAT and FQNNGV. The CDR3 is 15 residues long. V was cut by 0 bases and J by 11 bases, with 19 bases left in between. CDR3 in amino acids: CASSLEPGHLGWYTF. In nucleotides, the CDR3 is TGTGCCAGCAGCTTAGAACCGGGACACCTAGGTTGGTACACCTTC.

The chain combines TRBV9 with TRBJ2-7, with 8 positions matching TRBD2. Trimming took 2 bases from V and 5 from J; bases not matched to a gene: 12. CDR1 is SGDLS, CDR2 YYNGEE, per germline. The CDR3 is 16 residues long. This CDR3 reads CASSVGYREGRDEQYF. The CDR3 DNA reads as TGTGCCAGCAGCGTCGGATATCGGGAGGGCCGGGACGAGCAGTACTTC.

The genes are TRBV27 and TRBJ1-5; D gene unclear. V was trimmed by 6 bases and J by 3 bases, leaving 9 bases between them. From germline, CDR1 is MNHEY and CDR2 SMNVEV (reference sequence). CDR3 size: 13 residues. The CDR3 reads CASSYSYNQPQHF. The CDR3 DNA reads TGTGCCAGCAGCTACAGTTACAATCAGCCCCAGCATTTT.

The chain carries TRBV11-2 and TRBJ1-4; 9 bases are shared with TRBD1. This CDR3 has 18 amino acids. After removal of 3 bases from V and 3 bases from J, the junction contained 11 bases not matched to a gene. The V gene's germline CDR1 is SGHAT and CDR2 FQNNGV. Here the CDR3 DNA reads TGTGCCAGCAGCTTTTCCGGGACAGGGTTGGGTCCTAATGAAAAACTGTTTTTT. This codes for CASSFSGTGLGPNEKLFF.

This clone was seen once. V gene TRBV5-6 combines with J gene TRBJ1-1; D is ambiguous. This CDR3 region has 14 residues. Germline loops: CDR1 SGHDT, CDR2 YYEEEE. Trimming left V 4 bases short and J 4 bases short, with 14 bases between. The CDR3 reads CASSTPGESTEAFF. The CDR3 DNA reads as TGTGCCAGCAGCACCCCTGGGGAGAGCACTGAAGCTTTCTTT.

The J gene is TRBJ2-7, the V gene TRBV6-6, with D possibly matching TRBD2 (5 bases). From germline, CDR1 is MNHNY and CDR2 SVGAGI (reference sequence). Trimming removed 0 bases from V and 0 bases from J, with 9 bases in between. The CDR3 covers 15 residues. CDR3 sequence reads: CASSYSTRASYEQYF. The CDR3 DNA is TGTGCCAGCAGTTACTCTACGCGGGCCTCCTACGAGCAGTACTTC.

The chain links TRBV5-8 to TRBJ1-1; D is possibly TRBD1 (6 bases). Germline V gene data show CDR1 as SGHTS and CDR2 as YDEGEE. The CDR3 runs 15 residues. Trimming took 0 bases from V and 6 from J, leaving 15 bases between them. DNA of the CDR3: TGTGCCAGCAGCTTGGGGACAGCCCAGTACCCTGAAGCTTTCTTT. Protein product: CASSLGTAQYPEAFF.

The chain recombines TRBV7-9 with TRBJ1-3; the D gene is possibly TRBD1 (5 bases). The CDR3 is 17 residues long. CDR1 and CDR2 from the germline V gene are SEHNR and FQNEAQ (reference sequence). Trimming shortened V by 5 bases and J by 0 bases, and 17 bases separated the two germline ends. CDR3 sequence (DNA): TGTGCCAGCAGCCACCTTTATACAGGCCTCTCTGGAAACACCATATATTTT. It is translated as CASSHLYTGLSGNTIYF.

This clone appeared a single time. The chain uses TRBV2 and TRBJ2-7; D ambiguous. CDR1 and CDR2 (germline): SNHLY, FYNNEI. The CDR3 runs to 11 residues. V lost 6 bases to trimming and J lost 4 bases, with 7 bases between them. The CDR3 DNA reads as TGTGCCAGCAGCCCCCATTACGAGCAGTACTTC. Translation gives CASSPHYEQYF.

The rearrangement links TRBV10-3 to TRBJ1-1; tentatively, D is TRBD1 (5 bases). The CDR3 is 17 residues long. Per germline, CDR1 ENHRY and CDR2 SYGVKD. V lost 0 bases to trimming and J lost 0 bases, with 14 bases between them. The CDR3 region is CAISESIRQGLNTEAFF. The CDR3 nucleotides read TGTGCCATCAGTGAGTCCATTCGTCAGGGCCTGAACACTGAAGCTTTCTTT.

This chain links TRBV28 with TRBJ2-3; 10 positions agree with TRBD1. The CDR3 sequence is 15 residues long. The V segment lost 5 bases and the J segment 6 bases; nucleotides outside the gene matches: 8. Germline V lookup: CDR1 MDHEN, CDR2 SYDVKM. The CDR3 here is CASSNGQGVWDTQYF. CDR3 nucleotides: TGTGCCAGCAGTAACGGACAGGGGGTTTGGGATACGCAGTATTTT.

The V gene is TRBV6-4, the J gene TRBJ1-6, with TRBD1 identical over 12 bases. This CDR3 region has 14 residues. CDR1 and CDR2 (germline): MRHNA, SNTAGT. Germline trimming cut 6 bases from V and 9 bases from J; bases unmatched to any gene: 3. DNA for the CDR3: TGTGCCAGCAGGAGGGACAGGGGGCCTTCACCCCTCCACTTT. As protein: CASRRDRGPSPLHF.

The chain combines TRBV11-2 with TRBJ2-3; 12 positions match TRBD2. Germline loops: CDR1 SGHAT, CDR2 FQNNGV. The CDR3 totals 17 residues. After removal of 5 bases from V and 5 bases from J, the junction contained 11 bases not matched to a gene. The DNA of the CDR3 is TGTGCCAGCAGCCCCGGGACTAGCGGGTACTTGGTAGATACGCAGTATTTT. This codes for CASSPGTSGYLVDTQYF.

This sequence joins TRBV6-5 and TRBJ2-1; 11 bases agree with TRBD2. The length of the CDR3 is 13 residues. J lost 6 bases, V lost 8 bases, and 3 bases had no gene match. CDR1 is MNHEY, CDR2 SVGAGI, per germline. DNA of the CDR3: TGTGCCAGCTCGCTAGCGGGAGGCAATGAGCAGTTCTTC. Amino acid sequence: CASSLAGGNEQFF.